The T cell receptor (beta chain) under discussion was sequenced for a study of T cell responses to AZD1222 COVID-19 vaccine. Points from the study as a whole: Vaccination with two AZD1222 doses was followed by a rise in Spike-specific TCR breadth and depth. Donors were chiefly white British, with a greater number of females, and clonal diversity was perhaps underestimated.

Second-dose recipients at about 4 or about 12 weeks were treated as one pooled group. This CDR3 is built from 12 residues. With 3 bases removed from V and 9 bases from J, the gap between germline ends came to 15 bases. CDR1 and CDR2 (germline): DFQATT, SNEGSKA (reference sequence). A note on this clone: The antigen is unknown.

Only in-frame clones appear in the TCRdb table, and some are missing; sequencing was by immunoSEQ multiplex PCR. The table lists 100,000 to 150,000 clones, about 92% of them singletons. V gene TRBV20-1 combines with J gene TRBJ2-7; D is unresolved. The receptor comes from an adult who received the AZD1222 COVID-19 vaccine. The specimen was peripheral blood, collected 28 days after the second AZD1222 dose. The CDR3: CSASSAQRGQYF. The CDR3 nucleotides are TGCAGTGCTAGTTCGGCCCAGCGTGGGCAGTACTTC.